This T cell receptor beta chain comes out of a study of blood T cell repertoires in COVID-19. As for the study in general: Spain, Italy and the United States supplied samples that represented acute and convalescent COVID-19.

Germline V gene data show CDR1 as SQVTM and CDR2 as ANQGSEA. The CDR3 totals 12 residues. Participant age was about 18 to 95 years, and participants resided in about two dozen US areas. Participant reports of clinical history set cohort assignment. Comments on this clone: Sequence at one end of the junction differs from germline and may be a read error.

The table came from immunoSEQ multiplex PCR; TCRdb's copy has only in-frame clones and leaves some out. The table lists approximately 200,000 clones, just under 90% of them singletons. The chain has TRBV29-1 and TRBJ1-2; unclear D gene. The sample consisted of PBMCs or T cells enriched from blood (not recorded which). The clonotype comes from a man aged 25-40 years who had recovered from COVID-19. The CDR3 is CSVEHSNDGYTF. Here the CDR3 DNA reads TGCAGCGTTGAACATAGTAACGATGGCTACACCTTC.